One and the same sample provided the 5 T cell receptor beta chains below, sequenced in a study of T cells in Graves' hyperthyroidism and ophthalmopathy. Amplification yielded TCR beta CDR3 regions, with RNA transcripts as the source. TCR CDR3 underwent first-round RT-PCR with the HTBI primer set. Each CDR3 protein is one row after TCRdb ran MiXCR on the multiplex PCR reads. The sample holds hundreds of thousands of distinct CDR3 sequences, about a sixth seen once. The source material was blood. These receptor sequences come from a woman between 18 and 29 years old with Graves' hyperthyroidism.

The table lists this clonotype with a few counts. The CDR3 DNA is TGTGCCAGCAGGGACACAGCAACTAATGAAAAACTGTTTTTT. Amino acid sequence: CASRDTATNEKLFF. This chain uses TRBV6-1 with TRBJ1-4; perhaps TRBD1 as D (5 bases). This CDR3 has 14 amino acids. CDR1 is MNHNS, CDR2 SASEGT, per germline. The ends were cut back, 6 bases at V and 0 bases at J, with 8 bases in the middle.

This clonotype has ten or more counts. This chain connects TRBV3-1 to TRBJ2-7; D not certain. Deletions cut 0 bases from V and 4 bases from J, with 1 base between. This CDR3 contains 11 residues. The germline CDR1 and CDR2 sequences are LGHDT and YNNKEL (reference sequence). The CDR3, as DNA: TGTGCCAGCAGCCAAGAGTACGAGCAGTACTTC. Protein: CASSQEYEQYF.

This clonotype was counted at least ten times. V usage is TRBV27 and J usage is TRBJ2-7; D is tentatively TRBD1 or TRBD2 (7 bases each). This CDR3 is 14 amino acids long. Trimming pared 5 bases from V and 5 bases from J, leaving 16 bases between. Per germline, CDR1 MNHEY and CDR2 SMNVEV (reference sequence). The CDR3 sequence is CASSTNRGGHEQYF. The CDR3 bases are TGTGCCAGCAGTACCAACAGGGGAGGGCACGAGCAGTACTTC.

This clonotype was counted a few times. The chain is built from TRBV10-3 and TRBJ1-3; TRBD1 might be the D (5 bases). The V gene's germline CDR1 is ENHRY and CDR2 SYGVKD. V lost 5 bases, J lost 4 bases, and 12 bases lay in between. This CDR3 has 14 residues. Written as DNA, the CDR3 is TGTGCCATCAGTTCGGACAAGTCGGGAAACACCATATATTTT. Its protein product is CAISSDKSGNTIYF.

The sample holds many counts of this clonotype. The chain combines TRBV20-1 with TRBJ2-2; weak D call: TRBD2 (5 bases). Germline loops: CDR1 DFQATT, CDR2 SNEGSKA (reference sequence). V shed 3 bases and J shed 3 bases, with 20 bases lying between them. The CDR3 spans 17 residues. The CDR3 loop reads CSARSLVERGYTGELFF. CDR3 coding DNA: TGCAGTGCTAGGTCCTTAGTTGAACGGGGATACACCGGGGAGCTGTTTTTT.